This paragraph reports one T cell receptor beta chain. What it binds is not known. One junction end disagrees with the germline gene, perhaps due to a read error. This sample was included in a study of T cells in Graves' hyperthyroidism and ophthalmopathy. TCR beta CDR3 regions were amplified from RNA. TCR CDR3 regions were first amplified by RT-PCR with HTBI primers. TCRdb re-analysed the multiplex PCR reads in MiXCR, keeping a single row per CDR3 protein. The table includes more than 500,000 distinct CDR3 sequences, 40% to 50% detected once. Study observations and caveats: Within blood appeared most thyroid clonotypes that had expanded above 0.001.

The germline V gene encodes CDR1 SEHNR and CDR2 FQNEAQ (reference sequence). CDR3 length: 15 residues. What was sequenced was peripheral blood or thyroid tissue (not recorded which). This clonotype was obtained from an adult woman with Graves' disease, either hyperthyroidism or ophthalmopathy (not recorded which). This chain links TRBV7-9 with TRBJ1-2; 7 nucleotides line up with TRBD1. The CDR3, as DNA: TGTGCCAGCAGTGGTGGGACAGCCATCAACTATGGCCACACCTTC. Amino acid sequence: CASSGGTAINYGHTF. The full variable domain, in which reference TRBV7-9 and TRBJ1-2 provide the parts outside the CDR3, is DTGVSQNPRHKITKRGQNVTFRCDPISEHNRLYWYRQTLGQGPEFLTYFQNEAQLEKSRLLSDRFSAERPKGSFSTLEIQRTEQGDSAMYLCASSGGTAINYGHTFGSGTRLTVV.